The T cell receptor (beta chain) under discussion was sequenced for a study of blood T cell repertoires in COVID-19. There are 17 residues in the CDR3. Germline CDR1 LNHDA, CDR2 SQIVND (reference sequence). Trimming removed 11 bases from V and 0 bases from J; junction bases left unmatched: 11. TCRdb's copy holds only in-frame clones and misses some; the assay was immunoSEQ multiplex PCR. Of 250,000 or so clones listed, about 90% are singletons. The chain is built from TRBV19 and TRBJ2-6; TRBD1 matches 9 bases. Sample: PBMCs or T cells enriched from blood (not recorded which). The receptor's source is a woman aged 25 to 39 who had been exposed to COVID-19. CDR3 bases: TGTGCCTGCAGGACAGGGGCGACCGACTCTGGGGCCAACGTCCTGACTTTC. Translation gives CACRTGATDSGANVLTF.